These 7 T cell receptor beta chains were all obtained from the same sample, sequenced in a study of blood T cell repertoires in COVID-19. Assay used: immunoSEQ multiplex PCR; TCRdb lists only in-frame clones, some missing. The sample lists 60,000 or so clones, around 90% occurring once. The sample consisted of peripheral blood. These receptors originate from a human donor with acute or convalescent COVID-19. The donor label of this sample is uncertain.

V is TRBV27 and J is TRBJ2-3, with 7 nucleotides matching TRBD2. Germline trimming cut 8 bases from V and 6 bases from J; bases unmatched to any gene: 8. This CDR3 is built from 13 residues. Germline CDR1 is MNHEY and CDR2 is SMNVEV (reference sequence). In DNA form, the CDR3 reads TGTGCCAGCGTTGGGCGGGAGACTGATACGCAGTATTTT. Amino acids: CASVGRETDTQYF.

The chain links TRBV11-3 to TRBJ2-1; D perhaps matches TRBD2 (7 bases). Trimming pared 4 bases from V and 7 bases from J, leaving 11 bases between. Germline CDR1 and CDR2: SGHNT and YENEEA. CDR3 length: 13 amino acids. The CDR3 region is CASSSGGANEQFF. The DNA for the CDR3 is TGTGCCAGCAGCTCTGGGGGGGCAAATGAGCAGTTCTTC.

Written as DNA, the CDR3 is TGCAGTGCTAGTTTGGACAGGGGGCACGAGCAGTACTTC. Translation: CSASLDRGHEQYF. The V gene is TRBV20-1, the J gene TRBJ2-7; 11 bases line up with TRBD1. The germline V gene has CDR1 DFQATT and CDR2 SNEGSKA (reference sequence). The V segment lost 3 bases and the J segment 5 bases; nucleotides outside the gene matches: 3. This CDR3 region has 13 residues.

The chain combines TRBV5-4 with TRBJ1-1; 7 bases are shared with TRBD1. The trim removed 3 bases at V and 1 base at J, leaving 9 bases unmatched. The CDR3 is 16 amino acids. Germline V gene data show CDR1 as SGHNT and CDR2 as YYREEE (reference sequence). The CDR3 protein is CASSSGRQGRNTEAFF. CDR3 bases: TGTGCCAGCAGCTCTGGACGACAGGGACGGAACACTGAAGCTTTCTTT.

The genes are TRBV5-1 and TRBJ2-1; 7 nucleotides line up with TRBD2. The CDR3 loop spans 16 amino acids. Germline V gene sequence: CDR1 SGHRS, CDR2 YFSETQ. Losses at the gene ends were 4 bases for V and 4 bases for J; bases not matched to a gene: 11. DNA of the CDR3: TGCGCCAGCAGCCGAGGCCGAGCTAGCGGTTACAATGAGCAGTTCTTC. This encodes CASSRGRASGYNEQFF.

This chain uses TRBV23-1 with TRBJ1-4, with D maybe TRBD1 (6 bases). TRBV23-1 is an ORF for which the function is uncertain. V was clipped by 4 bases and J by 2 bases, with 20 bases between them. There are 18 residues in the CDR3. The CDR3 DNA sequence: TGCGCCAGCAGTCCCCGGGCGGCCAGGGGATTCACTAATGAAAAACTGTTTTTT. Encoded protein: CASSPRAARGFTNEKLFF.

The V and J genes are TRBV19 and TRBJ2-7, with 15 bases matching TRBD2. Per the germline V gene, CDR1 is LNHDA and CDR2 is SQIVND (reference sequence). The CDR3 is made up of 18 amino acids. V shed 2 bases and J 0 bases; nucleotides not matched to a gene: 5. The DNA for the CDR3 is TGTGCCAGTAGTATAAAGGGACTAGCGGGAGGTAACTCCTACGAGCAGTACTTC. Amino acids: CASSIKGLAGGNSYEQYF.